One sample yielded the 8 T cell receptor beta chains listed below, sequenced in a study of T cells in Graves' hyperthyroidism and ophthalmopathy. Amplified TCR beta CDR3 regions derived from RNA transcripts. HTBI primers were employed in a first-round RT-PCR of the TCR CDR3. MiXCR, applied by TCRdb to the multiplex PCR reads, yields one record per CDR3 protein. This table has some 620,000 distinct CDR3 sequences, 15% to 20% appearing once. The sample consisted of blood. These receptors were collected from a woman younger than 45 with Graves' hyperthyroidism.

Only one count was recorded for this clonotype. A clone one base away is much larger, so this may be a read error. J is TRBJ2-5 and V is TRBV2; 7 bases map to TRBD2. Looked up from germline, CDR1 is SNHLY and CDR2 is FYNNEI. Trimming removed 7 bases from V and 1 base from J; junction bases left unmatched: 3. The CDR3 has 13 amino acids. The CDR3 nucleotides are TGTGCCAGCACGCGGGGGTTCCAAGAGACCCAGTACTTC. Amino acids: CASTRGFQETQYF. The complete variable domain, with remaining parts taken from reference TRBV2 and TRBJ2-5, reads EPEVTQTPSHQVTQMGQEVILRCVPISNHLYFYWYRQILGQKVEFLVSFYNNEISEKSEIFDDQFSVERPDGSNFTLKIRSTKLEDSAMYFCASTRGFQETQYFGPGTRLLVL.

The V call is TRBV24-1, the J call TRBJ1-2, with no clear D. This CDR3 region has 14 residues. Per germline, CDR1 KGHDR and CDR2 SFDVKD. V lost 4 bases, J lost 8 bases, and 16 bases lay in between. The CDR3 coding sequence is TGTGCCACCAGTGAACCTACCCGGGTCAGAGGCTACACCTTC. It is translated as CATSEPTRVRGYTF.

This clonotype was seen at least ten times. The chain is built from TRBV12-3 or TRBV12-4 and TRBJ2-7, with 7 positions matching TRBD2. V was pared by 3 bases and J by 4 bases, with 6 bases of the junction left unmatched. The CDR3 has 14 amino acids. The CDR3 coding sequence is TGTGCCAGCAGTTTGCTAGCGGCCTATTACGAGCAGTACTTC. Its translation is CASSLLAAYYEQYF.

This clonotype was counted only a few times. The chain couples TRBV9 to TRBJ2-1; D gene ambiguous. V gave up 4 bases and J gave up 2 bases, with 16 bases separating them. The CDR3 extends over 16 amino acids. The germline V gene encodes CDR1 SGDLS and CDR2 YYNGEE. The CDR3 bases are TGTGCCAGCAGCCTCTACGACTCGGGTCCCTACAATGAGCAGTTCTTC. Protein: CASSLYDSGPYNEQFF.

The sample holds many counts of this clonotype. In DNA form, the CDR3 reads TGTGCCAGCAGCCCCCAGGAAGGAGGTTGGAATGAGCAGTTCTTC. It specifies CASSPQEGGWNEQFF. The chain couples TRBV11-2 to TRBJ2-1; a weak D match, TRBD2 (5 bases). This CDR3 contains 15 residues. Germline values: CDR1 SGHAT, CDR2 FQNNGV. With 5 bases removed from V and 7 bases from J, the gap between germline ends came to 18 bases.

The CDR3 DNA reads TGCGCCAGCAGCCAAGTCACAGGGTTTGGGGCCAACGTCCTGACTTTC. Protein sequence: CASSQVTGFGANVLTF. The chain links TRBV4-3 to TRBJ2-6; D is possibly TRBD1 (6 bases). Germline V gives CDR1 LGHNA, CDR2 YSLEER. This CDR3 region has 16 residues. Trimming took 1 base from V and 3 from J, leaving 10 bases between them.

This clonotype showed up many times. This rearrangement joins TRBV2 to TRBJ2-1, with D possibly matching TRBD2 (7 bases). Germline CDR1 is SNHLY and CDR2 is FYNNEI. This CDR3 is built from 22 residues. Trimming stripped 8 bases from V and 0 bases from J, with 35 bases between. The CDR3 DNA sequence: TGTGCCAGCTTTATTTGGGGGGGCAGCGGGTCTTATCAAAATAACTCCTACAATGAGCAGTTCTTC. Residues: CASFIWGGSGSYQNNSYNEQFF.

This clonotype was counted only a few times. This chain connects TRBV7-6 to TRBJ2-6; TRBD1 aligns across 9 bases. V gave up 5 bases and J gave up 0 bases; unmatched junction bases: 2. CDR3 size: 16 residues. Germline lookup yields CDR1 SGHVS and CDR2 FNYEAQ. The CDR3 DNA follows: TGTGCCAGCAGCACAGGGGGCCCCTCTGGGGCCAACGTCCTGACTTTC. This gives the protein CASSTGGPSGANVLTF.